The 23 T cell receptor beta chains below were found in one sample sequenced in a study of shared clonotypes between healthy human individuals. Produced via immunoSEQ multiplex PCR; TCRdb's table is partial and in-frame only. The data show roughly 2,000,000 clones, approximately 94% seen once. CD45RO-negative, CCR7-positively selected cells formed the naive CD8 fraction, excluding terminally differentiated effector memory CD45RA+ cells. The specimen sequenced was naive CD8+ T cells sorted from blood. These receptors all stem from a young man in good health.

The chain carries TRBV14 and TRBJ1-2; D is undetermined. The germline V and J ends were trimmed by 1 base and 7 bases, with 10 bases remaining between them. The CDR3 is 13 residues long. Germline CDR1 SGHDN, CDR2 FVKESK. In nucleotides, the CDR3 is TGTGCCAGCAGCCAAGTTGGACTGCGTGGCTACACCTTC. It codes for CASSQVGLRGYTF.

V and J are TRBV9 and TRBJ2-7; D gene uncertain. Deletions cut 3 bases from V and 3 bases from J, with 16 bases between. The CDR3 has 15 amino acids. The germline gives CDR1 SGDLS, CDR2 YYNGEE. The CDR3 bases are TGTGCCAGCAGCGAAGGCGGTTCGAGGAACTACGAGCAGTACTTC. This encodes CASSEGGSRNYEQYF.

A note on this clone: A read error may produce the germline difference seen at one junction end. This chain links TRBV7-9 with TRBJ2-3; D is ambiguous. This CDR3 contains 12 residues. CDR1 is SEHNR, CDR2 FQNEAQ, per germline (reference sequence). DNA of the CDR3: TGTGCCAGCAGCTTATCTGGCAGCCCGTTGAATTTT. Translating it yields CASSLSGSPLNF.

The genes are TRBV27 and TRBJ2-2; D might be TRBD2 (5 bases). CDR1 and CDR2 from the germline V gene are MNHEY and SMNVEV (reference sequence). Trimming stripped 0 bases from V and 7 bases from J, with 9 bases between. There are 14 residues in the CDR3. The CDR3 region is CASSLSPRDGELFF. The DNA of the CDR3 is TGTGCCAGCAGTTTATCGCCCCGGGACGGGGAGCTGTTTTTT.

The V call is TRBV9, the J call TRBJ2-7, with TRBD2 matching over 8 bases. V lost 0 bases, J lost 2 bases, and 4 bases stayed unmatched. This CDR3 contains 15 residues. The germline V gene encodes CDR1 SGDLS and CDR2 YYNGEE. The CDR3 loop reads CASSVGAGDPYEQYF. CDR3 sequence (DNA): TGTGCCAGCAGCGTAGGAGCGGGGGATCCCTACGAGCAGTACTTC.

The rearrangement joins TRBV19 to TRBJ2-7; 7 nucleotides align to TRBD2. The V gene's germline CDR1 is LNHDA and CDR2 SQIVND (reference sequence). The CDR3 has 11 amino acids. The J segment lost 6 bases and the V segment lost 8 bases, leaving 4 bases of the junction unmatched. CDR3 in amino acids: CASLGGVEQYF. As DNA, the CDR3 is TGTGCCAGTTTGGGGGGGGTCGAGCAGTACTTC.

The V and J genes are TRBV28 and TRBJ1-1; D is ambiguous. This CDR3 contains 13 residues. Trimming pared 3 bases from V and 6 bases from J, leaving 11 bases between. Germline V gene data show CDR1 as MDHEN and CDR2 as SYDVKM. The CDR3 loop reads CASSLSGKAEAFF. The CDR3 DNA sequence: TGTGCCAGCAGTTTGTCGGGGAAGGCTGAAGCTTTCTTT.

The rearrangement links TRBV2 to TRBJ2-1; 12 bases map to TRBD2. Germline CDR1 SNHLY, CDR2 FYNNEI. V was pared by 6 bases and J by 7 bases, with 10 bases of the junction left unmatched. CDR3 length: 16 residues. The CDR3 sequence: CASRDTSGRPSNEQFF. The CDR3, as DNA: TGTGCCAGCAGGGATACTAGCGGGAGGCCTTCGAATGAGCAGTTCTTC.

The V gene is TRBV7-8, the J gene TRBJ2-7; either TRBD1 or TRBD2 may fit D (7 bases each). The CDR3 has 15 residues. With 1 base removed from V and 3 bases from J, the gap between germline ends came to 13 bases. Germline V gives CDR1 SGHVS, CDR2 FQNEAQ. This CDR3 is CASSLDGRGGYEQYF. In DNA, the CDR3 is TGTGCCAGCAGCTTAGATGGCAGGGGGGGCTACGAGCAGTACTTC.

This chain connects TRBV13 to TRBJ2-5; 7 bases map to TRBD1. V dropped 6 bases and J dropped 2; count of bases not matched to a gene: 6. Per the germline V gene, CDR1 is PRHDT and CDR2 is FYEKMQ (reference sequence). This CDR3 contains 14 residues. The CDR3 DNA follows: TGTGCCAGCAGTTCAGGGACAGAACAAGAGACCCAGTACTTC. This encodes CASSSGTEQETQYF.

This CDR3 is CASGPPGQYGNTIYF. The CDR3 DNA sequence: TGCGCCAGCGGGCCCCCAGGACAGTATGGAAACACCATATATTTT. The rearrangement uses TRBV4-1 and TRBJ1-3, with a possible D match to TRBD1 (6 bases). From germline, CDR1 is MGHRA and CDR2 YSYEKL. This CDR3 has 15 residues. V was clipped by 8 bases and J by 3 bases, with 17 bases between them.

The V and J genes are TRBV4-3 and TRBJ1-2, with 8 positions matching TRBD1. CDR1 is LGHNA and CDR2 is YSLEER in the germline V gene. The J segment lost 5 bases and the V segment lost 4 bases, leaving 12 bases of the junction unmatched. The CDR3 spans 16 residues. The CDR3 DNA is TGCGCCAGCAGCCCATCAGGCAGCGACAGGGGATATGGCTACACCTTC. Translating gives CASSPSGSDRGYGYTF.

A note on this clone: Other DNA sequences within the sample encode an identical CDR3. The chain carries TRBV29-1 and TRBJ1-3, with D unresolved. This CDR3 comprises 12 residues. The germline V gene encodes CDR1 SQVTM and CDR2 ANQGSEA. V was pared by 4 bases and J by 4 bases, with 8 bases between. The CDR3 sequence is CSVVVSGNTIYF. CDR3 sequence (DNA): TGCAGCGTTGTGGTATCCGGAAACACCATATATTTT.

The CDR3 region has the DNA TGTGCCAGCAGTTTGGGGACAGGGGCTGGGGCCAACGTCCTGACTTTC. Protein: CASSLGTGAGANVLTF. V and J are TRBV27 and TRBJ2-6, with TRBD1 matching over 10 bases. Germline-derived CDR1 and CDR2 are MNHEY and SMNVEV (reference sequence). The CDR3 is 16 residues long. The V segment lost 3 bases and the J segment 2 bases; nucleotides outside the gene matches: 1.

The CDR3 spells CASSSNRESTDTQYF. The DNA for the CDR3 is TGTGCCAGCAGCTCAAACAGGGAGAGCACAGATACGCAGTATTTT. V usage is TRBV7-9 and J usage is TRBJ2-3; the D gene is possibly TRBD1 (6 bases). Germline V gene data show CDR1 as SEHNR and CDR2 as FQNEAQ (reference sequence). V shed 4 bases and J shed 0 bases, with 11 bases lying between them. This CDR3 is built from 15 residues.

This chain links TRBV14 with TRBJ2-2; D may be TRBD1 (5 bases). Per the germline V gene, CDR1 is SGHDN and CDR2 is FVKESK. The CDR3 has 16 amino acids. V gave up 0 bases and J gave up 4 bases, with 12 bases separating them. The CDR3 protein is CASSQEGAGITGELFF. The CDR3 DNA sequence: TGTGCCAGCAGCCAAGAAGGGGCAGGGATCACCGGGGAGCTGTTTTTT.

Notes on this clone: Other nucleotide sequences from this sample produce the same CDR3. The CDR3 bases are TGTGCCAGCAGTTTATTAGCGGGGGCCTACAATGAGCAGTTCTTC. Its protein product is CASSLLAGAYNEQFF. The chain combines TRBV28 with TRBJ2-1; 9 nucleotides align to TRBD2. Germline V gene sequence: CDR1 MDHEN, CDR2 SYDVKM. The CDR3 contains 15 residues. Trimming removed 1 base from V and 2 bases from J; junction bases left unmatched: 0.

With respect to this clone: The same CDR3 arises from other DNA sequences in this sample as well. The chain joins TRBV6-6 to TRBJ2-7, with a tentative D call TRBD2 (6 bases). The V end lost 0 bases, the J end lost 0 bases, and 9 bases lay between the germline ends. Germline V CDR1 and CDR2: MNHNY, SVGAGI (reference sequence). The CDR3 spans 15 residues. The chain's CDR3 is CASSYSTGGSYEQYF. The DNA of the CDR3 is TGTGCCAGCAGTTACTCAACCGGGGGCTCCTACGAGCAGTACTTC.

The V and J genes are TRBV6-5 and TRBJ2-6; D is ambiguous. Per the germline V gene, CDR1 is MNHEY and CDR2 is SVGAGI. The CDR3 covers 15 residues. V was clipped by 8 bases and J by 0 bases, with 11 bases between them. This CDR3 reads CASSPENSGANVLTF. In DNA, the CDR3 is TGTGCCAGCTCACCTGAGAACTCTGGGGCCAACGTCCTGACTTTC.

A single count supports this clone. The genes are TRBV2 and TRBJ2-7; possible D gene TRBD1, 5 bases. Germline CDR1 SNHLY, CDR2 FYNNEI. The CDR3 is made up of 14 amino acids. V shed 6 bases and J shed 0 bases, with 12 bases lying between them. CDR3 in amino acids: CASSNPDSSYEQYF. The CDR3 DNA reads TGTGCCAGCAGCAATCCCGACAGCTCCTACGAGCAGTACTTC.

This clone was recorded only once. The chain uses TRBV4-1 and TRBJ1-1; D gene unclear. CDR1 is MGHRA and CDR2 is YSYEKL in the germline V gene. The V end was cut by 5 bases, the J end by 1 base, with 5 bases between. The CDR3 totals 12 residues. CDR3 bases: TGCGCCAGCAGCTCGGGGAACACTGAAGCTTTCTTT. It encodes CASSSGNTEAFF.

The V and J genes are TRBV7-8 and TRBJ1-3; TRBD1 is a possible D gene (6 bases). Germline CDR1 and CDR2: SGHVS and FQNEAQ. V was pared by 1 base and J by 0 bases, with 13 bases between. The length of the CDR3 is 17 residues. The CDR3 sequence is CASSLVGGASSGNTIYF. The CDR3 nucleotides read TGTGCCAGCAGCTTAGTGGGGGGGGCGAGCTCTGGAAACACCATATATTTT.

This clone was observed a single time. The rearrangement uses TRBV2 and TRBJ2-4; 7 nucleotides match TRBD2. The CDR3 is 15 amino acids. J was trimmed by 3 bases and V by 3 bases; bases with no gene match: 5. Germline lookup yields CDR1 SNHLY and CDR2 FYNNEI. The CDR3 sequence: CASSEGRVNKNIQYF. DNA for the CDR3: TGTGCCAGCAGTGAGGGGAGGGTGAACAAAAACATTCAGTACTTC.